This T cell receptor beta chain was captured by sequencing in a study of human T cells and chemical hapten exposure. Extraction yielded total RNA from whole blood (unfractionated). V gave up 0 bases and J gave up 1 base, with 10 bases separating them. CDR1 and CDR2 from the germline V gene are LNHNV and YYDKDF (reference sequence). CDR3 length: 15 residues. TCRdb reanalysed the 5' RACE reads using MiXCR and keeps one entry per CDR3 protein. The sample records 110,000 or so distinct CDR3 sequences, more than 15% being singletons. The TCR sequence derives from a human donor in good health. The rearrangement uses TRBV15 and TRBJ2-7; D is unclear. Here the CDR3 DNA reads TGTGCCACCAGCAGAGATAAGGTCAGATCCTACGAGCAGTACTTC. Translated: CATSRDKVRSYEQYF.